The text below deals with one T cell receptor beta chain. The CDR3 runs 15 residues. Germline V gives CDR1 SNHLY, CDR2 FYNNEI. Trimming removed 1 base at V and 2 bases at J, with 12 bases between. The data were taken from a study of PD-L1 blockade in urothelial cancer. TCRdb's table, derived via immunoSEQ multiplex PCR, lists solely in-frame clones and lacks some. The data contain 70,000 or so clones, roughly 90% of them singletons. The time point is: pretreatment peripheral blood. This sample comprised PBMCs, obtained around atezolizumab (anti-PD-L1) treatment. The J gene is TRBJ2-7, the V gene TRBV2; the D gene is possibly TRBD1 (6 bases). This TCR came from a man between 65 and 80 years old with urothelial cancer. The CDR3 region has the DNA TGTGCCAGCAGTGAAGGGTACAGGGTACCCTACGAGCAGTACTTC. Its translation: CASSEGYRVPYEQYF.